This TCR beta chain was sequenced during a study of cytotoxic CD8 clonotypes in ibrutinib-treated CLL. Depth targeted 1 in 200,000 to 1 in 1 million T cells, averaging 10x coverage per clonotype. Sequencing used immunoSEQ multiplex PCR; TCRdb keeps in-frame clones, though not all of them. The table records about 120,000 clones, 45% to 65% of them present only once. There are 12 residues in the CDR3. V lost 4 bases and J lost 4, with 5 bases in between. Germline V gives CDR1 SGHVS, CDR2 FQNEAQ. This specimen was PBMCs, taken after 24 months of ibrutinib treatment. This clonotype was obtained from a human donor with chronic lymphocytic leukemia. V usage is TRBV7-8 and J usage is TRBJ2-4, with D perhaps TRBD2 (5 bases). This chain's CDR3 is CASSSGKNIQYF. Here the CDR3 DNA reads TGTGCCAGCAGCTCGGGGAAAAACATTCAGTACTTC.